The source of this T cell receptor beta chain is a study of chemoradiotherapy in HPV16-positive cancers (dated by TCRdb to the early 2020s). The study in broad terms: Using functional T-cell assays on cells from a couple of HPV16-positive patients, the researchers defined candidate HPV-specific T-cell clones and common TCR motifs. The study set out to ask whether T-cell immunity against the HPV oncoproteins E6 and E7 changes over the course of chemoradiotherapy and whether that immunity affects survival. The candidate HPV-specific TCRs and motifs were subsequently tracked in TCR repertoires obtained from some 80 patients with HPV-related cancers.

There are 16 amino acids in the CDR3, from cysteine to phenylalanine inclusive. Only the CDR3 portion is preserved as DNA: 48 bases, with reading frame beginning at the first base. V is pared back by 5 bases and J by 6 bases, with 23 bases lying between the germline termini. Sequences MDHEN (CDR1) and SYDVKM (CDR2) are obtained from the germline V gene. The library was prepared using the immunoSEQ multiplex PCR assay. TCRdb re-hosts the immuneACCESS table, in-frame sequences only. Its copies lack some clones; in the studies checked, an unresolved V gene accounts for under half of them, and the cause for the rest is not known. Here the sample has approximately 23,000 clones; about two thirds occur a single time. Roughly 2.6% of the sample lies in the top ten. Study-wide conclusions, independent of this receptor: The survival association was reported for HPV16-positive patients, and the functional definition of HPV-specific T cells was derived from only two HPV16-positive patients. Expansion of candidate HPV-specific clones and E7-related TCR motifs was observed in the tumor microenvironment during treatment, whereas no such expansion was observed for non-HPV-specific T cells. In HPV16-positive patients, expansion of HPV-responsive T cells during chemoradiotherapy was found to be associated with improved recurrence-free survival.

This clone showed up just a few times. Which antigen it targets is not known. Nothing much larger sits one base from this clone, and base qualities are not available. Because repertoires were sampled repeatedly during chemoradiotherapy, clonal expansion in the tumor microenvironment could be followed. This material was obtained from a patient who underwent chemoradiotherapy. The rearrangement combines TRBV28 with TRBJ2-7; TRBD1 is perhaps the D gene, given 6 matching bases. The TCR comes from a human donor with HPV-associated anogenital cancer. The nucleotide sequence reads as follows: TGTGCCAGCAGTGCCTTACAGGGAATCGGAGTACGCGAGCAGTACTTC. This codes for CASSALQGIGVREQYF. Reference TRBV28 and TRBJ2-7 genes cover what lies past the CDR3, so the full variable domain is DVKVTQSSRYLVKRTGEKVFLECVQDMDHENMFWYRQDPGLGLRLIYFSYDVKMKEKGDIPEGYSVSREKKERFSLILESASTNQTSMYLCASSALQGIGVREQYFGPGTRLTVT.